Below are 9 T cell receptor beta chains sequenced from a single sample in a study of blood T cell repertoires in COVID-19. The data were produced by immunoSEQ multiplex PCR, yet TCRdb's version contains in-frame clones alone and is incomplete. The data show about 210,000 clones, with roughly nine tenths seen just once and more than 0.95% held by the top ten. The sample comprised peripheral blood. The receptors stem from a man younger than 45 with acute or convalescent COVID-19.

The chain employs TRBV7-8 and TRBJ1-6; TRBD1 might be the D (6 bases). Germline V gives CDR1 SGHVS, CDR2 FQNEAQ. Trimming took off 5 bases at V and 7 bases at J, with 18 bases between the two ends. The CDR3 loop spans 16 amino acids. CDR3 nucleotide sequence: TGTGCCAGCAGCCCGTCATCGGGAGGGGGAAATTCACCCCTCCACTTT. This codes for CASSPSSGGGNSPLHF. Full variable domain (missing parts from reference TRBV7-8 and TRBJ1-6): GAGVSQSPRYKVAKRGQDVALRCDPISGHVSLFWYQQALGQGPEFLTYFQNEAQLDKSGLPSDRFFAERPEGSVSTLKIQRTQQEDSAVYLCASSPSSGGGNSPLHFGNGTRLTVT.

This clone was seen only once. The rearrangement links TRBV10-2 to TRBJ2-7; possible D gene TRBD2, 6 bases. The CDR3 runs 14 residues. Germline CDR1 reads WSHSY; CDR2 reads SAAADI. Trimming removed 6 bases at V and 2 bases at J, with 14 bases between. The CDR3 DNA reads TGCGCCAGCAGGAAGGAGGGGTCCCCCTACGAGCAGTACTTC. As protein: CASRKEGSPYEQYF.

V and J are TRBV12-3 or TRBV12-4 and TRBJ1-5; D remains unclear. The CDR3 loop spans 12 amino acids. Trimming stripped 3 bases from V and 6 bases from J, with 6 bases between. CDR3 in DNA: TGTGCCAGCAGTTTTGAGATTCAGCCCCAGCATTTT. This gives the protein CASSFEIQPQHF.

The CDR3: CASSSASDYNEQFF. In DNA form, the CDR3 reads TGTGCCAGCAGTAGCGCTAGCGACTACAATGAGCAGTTCTTC. The chain links TRBV28 to TRBJ2-1, with a tentative D call TRBD2 (6 bases). CDR1 and CDR2 (germline): MDHEN, SYDVKM. V was trimmed by 5 bases and J by 3 bases, leaving 11 bases between them. The CDR3 has 14 amino acids.

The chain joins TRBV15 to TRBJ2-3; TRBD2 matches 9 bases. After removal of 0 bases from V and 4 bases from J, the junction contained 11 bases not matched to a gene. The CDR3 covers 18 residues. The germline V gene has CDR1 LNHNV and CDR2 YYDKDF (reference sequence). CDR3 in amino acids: CATSRDFRGGASSDTQYF. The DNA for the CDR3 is TGTGCCACCAGCAGAGATTTCCGCGGGGGGGCCAGTTCAGATACGCAGTATTTT.

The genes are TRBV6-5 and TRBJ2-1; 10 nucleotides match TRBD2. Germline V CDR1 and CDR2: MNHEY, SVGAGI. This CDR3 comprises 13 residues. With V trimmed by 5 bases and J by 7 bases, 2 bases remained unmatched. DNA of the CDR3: TGTGCCAGCAGTACACTAGCGGGAAATGAGCAGTTCTTC. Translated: CASSTLAGNEQFF.

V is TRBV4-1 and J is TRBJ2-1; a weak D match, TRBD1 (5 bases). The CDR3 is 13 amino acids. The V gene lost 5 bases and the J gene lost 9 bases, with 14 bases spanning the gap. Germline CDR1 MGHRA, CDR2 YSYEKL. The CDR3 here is CASSLLFGAEQFF. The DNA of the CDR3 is TGCGCCAGCAGCTTGTTGTTTGGGGCTGAGCAGTTCTTC.

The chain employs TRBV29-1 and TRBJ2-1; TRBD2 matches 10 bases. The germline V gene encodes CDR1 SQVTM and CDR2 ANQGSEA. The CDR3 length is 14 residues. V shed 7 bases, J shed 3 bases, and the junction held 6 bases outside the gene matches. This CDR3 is CSGRTSGLYNEQFF. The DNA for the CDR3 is TGCAGCGGACGGACTAGCGGACTCTACAATGAGCAGTTCTTC.

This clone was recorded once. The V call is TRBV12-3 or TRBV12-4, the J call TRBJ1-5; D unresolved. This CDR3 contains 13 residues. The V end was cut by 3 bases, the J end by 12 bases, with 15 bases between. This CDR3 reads CASSFLNADLQHF. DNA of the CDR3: TGTGCCAGCAGTTTCCTTAACGCAGATCTCCAGCATTTT.